Shown below are 27 T cell receptor beta chains from a single sample sequenced in a study of blood T cell repertoires in COVID-19. TCRdb's copy holds only in-frame clones and misses some; the assay was immunoSEQ multiplex PCR. The sample carries approximately 200,000 clones, around 83% recorded once. What was sequenced was PBMCs or T cells enriched from blood (not recorded which). These receptors were obtained from a woman aged 40 to 50 with acute COVID-19.

The chain recombines TRBV28 with TRBJ2-3, with TRBD1 as a possible D gene (5 bases). Germline CDR1 and CDR2: MDHEN and SYDVKM. V lost 6 bases and J 1 base, leaving 20 bases between the germline ends. The CDR3 is 17 residues long. CDR3 sequence (DNA): TGTGCCAGCAGACCACCGGCGACAGTCCGCGGCACAGATACGCAGTATTTT. Protein product: CASRPPATVRGTDTQYF.

V is TRBV5-6 and J is TRBJ2-3, with TRBD1 matching over 9 bases. This CDR3 spans 15 amino acids. Looked up from germline, CDR1 is SGHDT and CDR2 is YYEEEE. V lost 2 bases, J lost 7 bases, and 8 bases stayed unmatched. The CDR3 nucleotides read TGTGCCAGCAGCTTAGACAGGGGGTTATTTTATACGCAGTATTTT. Amino acids: CASSLDRGLFYTQYF.

V usage is TRBV11-2 and J usage is TRBJ2-2; 15 nucleotides agree with TRBD2. J was trimmed by 8 bases and V by 4 bases; bases with no gene match: 5. The CDR3 loop spans 16 amino acids. CDR1 SGHAT and CDR2 FQNNGV come from the germline V gene. The CDR3 here is CASSSGTSGGLGELFF. CDR3 nucleotides: TGTGCCAGCAGCTCCGGGACTAGCGGGGGGTTAGGGGAGCTGTTTTTT.

The rearrangement links TRBV19 to TRBJ1-3; 9 positions agree with TRBD1. There are 17 residues in the CDR3. Germline-derived CDR1 and CDR2 are LNHDA and SQIVND (reference sequence). The V segment lost 6 bases and the J segment 0 bases; nucleotides outside the gene matches: 9. CDR3 bases: TGTGCCAGTAGACCGACCGGGACAGGGCTCTCTGGAAACACCATATATTTT. Amino acids: CASRPTGTGLSGNTIYF.

This rearrangement joins TRBV28 to TRBJ1-1; D uncertain. Between the trimmed V and J ends, which lost 7 bases and 7 bases, there was a span of 19 bases. This CDR3 is 14 amino acids long. Germline values: CDR1 MDHEN, CDR2 SYDVKM. CDR3 sequence (DNA): TGTGCCAGCATAGGACTCACCGATATGGTTGAAGCTTTCTTT. Amino acids: CASIGLTDMVEAFF.

This clone was detected only once. J is TRBJ2-1 and V is TRBV13, with D perhaps matching TRBD1 (8 bases). There are 14 residues in the CDR3. Germline V gives CDR1 PRHDT, CDR2 FYEKMQ (reference sequence). V lost 1 base to trimming and J lost 8 bases, with 12 bases between them. The CDR3 DNA reads as TGTGCCAGCAGCTTAGACAGGGGGGGGGATGAGCAGTTCTTC. Its protein is CASSLDRGGDEQFF.

There are a few counts of this clone. The chain recombines TRBV30 with TRBJ1-1, with TRBD1 matching over 9 bases. This CDR3 contains 15 residues. Germline lookup yields CDR1 GTSNPN and CDR2 SVGIG (reference sequence). Trimming at V came to 1 base and at J to 4 bases, leaving 7 bases not matched to a gene. DNA for the CDR3: TGTGCCTGGAGTGCACCGGGACAGGGTTTCACTGAAGCTTTCTTT. Amino acid sequence: CAWSAPGQGFTEAFF.

The V gene is TRBV23-1, the J gene TRBJ2-1, with D hard to call. TRBV23-1 is an ORF, with its function uncertain. Trimming cost V 8 bases and J 5 bases, with 10 bases left between them. This CDR3 comprises 12 residues. Written as DNA, the CDR3 is TGCGCCAGCCGGCAGGATAACAATGAGCAGTTCTTC. Residues: CASRQDNNEQFF.

This clone was picked up one time. The chain employs TRBV4-1 and TRBJ1-3; no reliable D call. Germline CDR1 and CDR2: MGHRA and YSYEKL. With 1 base removed from V and 0 bases from J, the gap between germline ends came to 13 bases. This CDR3 is built from 17 residues. This CDR3 is CASSQVSHGVSGNTIYF. As DNA, the CDR3 is TGCGCCAGCAGCCAAGTTTCTCATGGAGTCTCTGGAAACACCATATATTTT.

CDR3 amino acids: CASSLGGDREAFF. DNA of the CDR3: TGTGCCAGCAGCTTAGGGGGGGACAGAGAAGCTTTCTTT. This chain joins TRBV11-3 and TRBJ1-1; 7 bases are shared with TRBD1. The CDR3 length is 13 residues. V shed 1 base, J shed 8 bases, and the junction held 4 bases outside the gene matches. Germline V gene lookup returns CDR1 SGHNT and CDR2 YENEEA.

CDR3 loop: CASSFVGDEQYF. DNA for the CDR3: TGTGCCAGCAGTTTTGTCGGGGATGAGCAGTACTTC. The V gene is TRBV12-3 or TRBV12-4, the J gene TRBJ2-7; D perhaps matches TRBD2 (5 bases). The CDR3 is 12 amino acids. Trimming took 3 bases from V and 7 from J, leaving 10 bases between them.

The rearrangement links TRBV6-5 to TRBJ2-7; D unclear. CDR3 length: 13 amino acids. From germline, CDR1 is MNHEY and CDR2 SVGAGI. V dropped 2 bases and J dropped 5 bases, with 10 bases sitting between them. The CDR3 reads CASSYLGSHEQYF. In DNA, the CDR3 is TGTGCCAGCAGTTACCTAGGTTCCCACGAGCAGTACTTC.

This chain links TRBV28 with TRBJ2-7, with TRBD2 identical over 11 bases. Trimming removed 4 bases from V and 0 bases from J; junction bases left unmatched: 5. The CDR3 is made up of 16 amino acids. Looked up from germline, CDR1 is MDHEN and CDR2 is SYDVKM. The CDR3 is CASSSPGLAGSYEQYF. CDR3 in DNA: TGTGCCAGCAGTTCGCCCGGACTAGCGGGCTCCTACGAGCAGTACTTC.

The V and J genes are TRBV7-5 and TRBJ2-7; TRBD2, as called in the table, went unchecked against the DNA. TRBV7-5 is tagged as a pseudogene. The CDR3 is 17 residues long. CDR3: CVRSRPCKGWGVYEQYF. CDR3 in DNA: TGTGTCAGAAGCCGCCCGTGTAAGGGCTGGGGGGTTTACGAGCAGTACTTC.

The chain combines TRBV18 with TRBJ2-2; D is perhaps TRBD1 (5 bases). The germline CDR1 and CDR2 sequences are KGHSH and LQKENI. V was pared by 6 bases and J by 2 bases, with 16 bases between. The CDR3 sequence is 16 residues long. CDR3 in DNA: TGTGCCAGCTCCCTAACAAACGGACAAAACACCGGGGAGCTGTTTTTT. This translates into CASSLTNGQNTGELFF.

This chain links TRBV3-1 (or the pseudogene TRBV3-2) with TRBJ2-7; D unclear. V was shortened by 2 bases and J by 6 bases, with 11 bases between the two germline ends. CDR3 size: 13 residues. Germline V lookup: CDR1 LGHDT, CDR2 YNNKEL (reference sequence). The CDR3 DNA follows: TGTGCCAGCAGCCAATCCCGACACGGCGAGCAGTACTTC. This sequence encodes CASSQSRHGEQYF.

The chain employs TRBV19 and TRBJ1-2; 7 bases are shared with TRBD1. The CDR3 is made up of 12 amino acids. CDR1 is LNHDA, CDR2 SQIVND, per germline (reference sequence). Trimming took 6 bases from V and 6 from J; bases not matched to a gene: 4. The CDR3 region has the DNA TGTGCCAGTAGGGGACAGTCGAATGGCTACACCTTC. It is translated as CASRGQSNGYTF.

J is TRBJ1-4 and V is TRBV28, with D hard to call. Trimming removed 2 bases from V and 2 bases from J, with 9 bases in between. The CDR3 is 15 residues long. Germline assignment: CDR1 MDHEN and CDR2 SYDVKM. CDR3 region: CASSLLLSTNEKLFF. Here the CDR3 DNA reads TGTGCCAGCAGTTTACTGTTGAGCACTAATGAAAAACTGTTTTTT.

Here the CDR3 reads CASSVQGERNQPQHF. The CDR3 coding sequence is TGTGCCAGCAGCGTACAGGGGGAGCGCAATCAGCCCCAGCATTTT. The chain recombines TRBV7-9 with TRBJ1-5, with 8 positions matching TRBD1. V lost 5 bases, J lost 2 bases, and 5 bases stayed unmatched. The CDR3 consists of 15 residues. From germline, CDR1 is SEHNR and CDR2 FQNEAQ (reference sequence).

J is TRBJ2-1 and V is TRBV29-1, with TRBD1 matching over 7 bases. This CDR3 spans 13 amino acids. V was pared by 6 bases and J by 12 bases, with 14 bases of the junction left unmatched. Germline V gene data show CDR1 as SQVTM and CDR2 as ANQGSEA. CDR3 amino acids: CSVRDSGSAGQFF. CDR3 bases: TGCAGCGTACGGGACAGTGGGAGCGCTGGGCAGTTCTTC.

The chain combines TRBV27 with TRBJ2-7; the match to TRBD2 covers 8 bases. Losses at the gene ends were 5 bases for V and 4 bases for J; bases not matched to a gene: 7. Germline CDR1 MNHEY, CDR2 SMNVEV (reference sequence). This CDR3 is 14 amino acids long. DNA of the CDR3: TGTGCCAGCAGTCACGGGACTAGTCAGTACGAGCAGTACTTC. Amino acids: CASSHGTSQYEQYF.

The chain recombines TRBV7-3 with TRBJ2-1; 7 nucleotides line up with TRBD2. CDR1 and CDR2 from the germline V gene are SGHTA and FQGTGA. With V trimmed by 1 base and J by 2 bases, 8 bases remained unmatched. This CDR3 is 17 amino acids long. The CDR3 loop reads CASSLMGNGLAYNEQFF. CDR3 sequence (DNA): TGTGCCAGCAGCTTAATGGGGAATGGACTAGCCTACAATGAGCAGTTCTTC.

The genes are TRBV30 and TRBJ1-3, with D possibly matching TRBD1 (5 bases). Germline V lookup: CDR1 GTSNPN, CDR2 SVGIG (reference sequence). The V end was cut by 1 base, the J end by 0 bases, with 10 bases between. The CDR3 is 15 amino acids. The CDR3 DNA follows: TGTGCCTGGAGTGGCCCCACAGGCTCTGGAAACACCATATATTTT. Translated: CAWSGPTGSGNTIYF.

The CDR3 protein is CASSQVLADITDTQYF. CDR3 sequence (DNA): TGCGCCAGCAGCCAAGTACTAGCGGACATCACAGATACGCAGTATTTT. V usage is TRBV4-1 and J usage is TRBJ2-3, with 8 bases lining up with TRBD2. The CDR3 totals 16 residues. V dropped 1 base and J dropped 2; count of bases not matched to a gene: 5. CDR1 and CDR2 (germline): MGHRA, YSYEKL.

In its sample, this clone was seen once. The chain uses TRBV7-2 and TRBJ1-2; 7 bases align to TRBD1. J was trimmed by 5 bases and V by 4 bases; bases with no gene match: 10. This CDR3 has 15 residues. The germline CDR1 and CDR2 sequences are SGHTA and FQGNSA. The DNA for the CDR3 is TGTGCCAGCAGCTCCCGAGGACAGGCTCCTTATGGCTACACCTTC. The encoded protein is CASSSRGQAPYGYTF.

The rearrangement uses TRBV6-7 and TRBJ1-5; 8 bases fit TRBD1. TRBV6-7 is an ORF, and what it does is uncertain. The ends lost 0 bases at V and 3 bases at J; junction bases unmatched: 1. This CDR3 is 15 amino acids long. Written as DNA, the CDR3 is TGTGCCAGCAGTTACTCGGACAGGGACAATCAGCCCCAGCATTTT. Its translation: CASSYSDRDNQPQHF.

The chain employs TRBV27 and TRBJ1-2, with D possibly TRBD1 on 6 matching bases. This CDR3 is built from 11 residues. V was pared by 10 bases and J by 4 bases, with 10 bases between. Germline CDR1 and CDR2: MNHEY and SMNVEV (reference sequence). In nucleotides, the CDR3 is TGTGCCACAGGGGTCGGCTATGGCTACACCTTC. Translated, it gives CATGVGYGYTF.